This passage covers 8 T cell receptor beta chains from one sample sequenced in a study of blood T cells in healthy people across ages. The authors ran a second PCR of roughly 6 to 12 cycles using a sample-barcoded 5' primer and a J-beta primer mix. MiXCR, applied by TCRdb to the 5' RACE reads, yields one record per CDR3 protein. The sample yields 720,000 or so distinct CDR3 sequences, approximately 40% seen once. The specimen was blood. The receptors shown here come from a man older than 75 in good health.

This clonotype was detected only a few times. The chain is built from TRBV25-1 and TRBJ1-1; 7 bases are shared with TRBD1. Germline trimming cut 6 bases from V and 11 bases from J; bases unmatched to any gene: 12. The CDR3 spans 13 residues. CDR1 is MGHDK and CDR2 is SYGVNS in the germline V gene. The CDR3 DNA is TGTGCCAGCAGGATCGGGACAGCCCGTGGGGCTTTCTTT. Encoded protein: CASRIGTARGAFF.

This chain connects TRBV6-2 or TRBV6-3 to TRBJ1-1; D uncertain. The CDR3 is 15 amino acids. The germline gives CDR1 MNHEY, CDR2 SVGEGT. The germline V and J ends were trimmed by 7 bases and 0 bases, with 15 bases remaining between them. The CDR3: CASNTHSGLNTEAFF. CDR3 bases: TGTGCCAGCAATACCCATTCGGGCCTGAACACTGAAGCTTTCTTT.

This clonotype was counted many times. V gene TRBV7-2 combines with J gene TRBJ2-7, with D uncertain. Trimming left V 1 base short and J 5 bases short, with 9 bases between. The CDR3 contains 13 residues. CDR1 SGHTA and CDR2 FQGNSA come from the germline V gene. The CDR3 loop reads CASSLVGGHEQYF. The CDR3 DNA reads TGTGCCAGCAGCTTAGTGGGCGGCCACGAGCAGTACTTC. Looking up the rest from reference TRBV7-2 and TRBJ2-7 gives the full variable domain: GAGVSQSPSNKVTEKGKDVELRCDPISGHTALYWYRQSLGQGLEFLIYFQGNSAPDKSGLPSDRFSAERTGGSVSTLTIQRTQQEDSAVYLCASSLVGGHEQYFGPGTRLTVT.

Only a few counts were recorded for this clonotype. The J gene is TRBJ2-7, the V gene TRBV7-2; 9 bases map to TRBD1. The CDR3 is 15 residues long. Per the germline V gene, CDR1 is SGHTA and CDR2 is FQGNSA. The V and J ends lost 5 bases and 3 bases, in that order; junction bases with no gene match: 8. The DNA for the CDR3 is TGTGCCAGCAGCCCACGCCCGGGACAGGGCTACGAGCAGTACTTC. This sequence encodes CASSPRPGQGYEQYF.

The chain couples TRBV20-1 to TRBJ1-1; D unresolved. V lost 1 base and J 0 bases, leaving 9 bases between the germline ends. Germline V gene sequence: CDR1 DFQATT, CDR2 SNEGSKA (reference sequence). The CDR3 runs to 14 residues. The CDR3 DNA is TGCAGTGCTAGAGGACCGATCATGAACACTGAAGCTTTCTTT. It is translated as CSARGPIMNTEAFF.

This chain links TRBV20-1 with TRBJ2-3; TRBD1 matches at 7 bases. V was clipped by 5 bases and J by 4 bases; unmatched bases: 9. The germline V gene has CDR1 DFQATT and CDR2 SNEGSKA (reference sequence). The CDR3 runs to 14 residues. The CDR3 DNA follows: TGCAGTGCTCGGAAGCCAACAGGGGCAGATACGCAGTATTTT. Amino acid sequence: CSARKPTGADTQYF.

The gene calls are TRBV5-8 and TRBJ2-3; 8 bases map to TRBD1. Germline CDR1 reads SGHTS; CDR2 reads YDEGEE. Germline trimming cut 6 bases from V and 6 bases from J; bases unmatched to any gene: 6. This CDR3 spans 13 amino acids. The DNA of the CDR3 is TGTGCCAGCACCGCGACAGGGGAGGATACGCAGTATTTT. It specifies CASTATGEDTQYF.

Notes on this clonotype: Compared with germline, one end of the junction differs, possibly owing to a read error. CDR3 region: CASSLQAGTNYGCTF. CDR3 nucleotide sequence: TGTGCCAGCAGCTTACAGGCAGGGACTAACTATGGCTGCACCTTC. The chain is built from TRBV11-2 and TRBJ1-2; perhaps TRBD1 as D (5 bases). In germline, CDR1 is SGHAT, CDR2 FQNNGV. CDR3 length equals 15 residues. The variable domain in full, completed from reference TRBV11-2 and TRBJ1-2, reads EAGVAQSPRYKIIEKRQSVAFWCNPISGHATLYWYQQILGQGPKLLIQFQNNGVVDDSQLPKDRFSAERLKGVDSTLKIQPAKLEDSAVYLCASSLQAGTNYGCTFGSGTRLTVV.